This TCR beta chain appears in the sequencing data of a study of shared clonotypes between healthy human individuals (dated by TCRdb to the early 2020s). In terms of the full investigation: The cohort included a few men and a couple of women between 18 and 49 years of age. To increase sequencing depth and limit assay-specific biases, different laboratories used diverse techniques to prepare libraries and sequence TCR repertoires. To estimate repertoire size and how much clonotype sharing occurs between individuals, the study deeply sequenced the blood TCR repertoires of roughly 5 healthy adults. Each donor's leukapheresis produced roughly between roughly 0.85 and 9 billion PBMCs. For each donor, CD4 naive and CD4 memory were each run on three plates, CD8 naive on two plates, and CD8 memory on one plate.

The study at large found these results: Naive subsets generally had larger estimated clonotype richness than memory subsets did. Pairwise subsampling led to the expectation that sequencing depth would affect the degree of clonotype sharing among donors. Because the study included a small number of donors, the genetic and exposure-history diversity represented was limited. When several donors were compared, the shared fraction of clonotypes was 5% to 6.5% for naive CD4, roughly 3.4% for naive CD8, more than 2% for memory CD4, and less than 0.5% for memory CD8. Compared with non-shared clonotypes, the clonotypes found in all four sorted-subset donors had higher generation probabilities. Incomplete sequencing was indicated by rarefaction of sorted-subset datasets, despite the large sequencing depth. Sampling was restricted to blood, and TCR repertoires in tissue are likely to differ from TCR repertoires in blood.

TCR CDR3 regions were amplified from genomic DNA by multiplex PCR using the deep immunoSEQ assay. For each cell subset, the extracted genomic DNA was distributed evenly across all wells of several immunoSEQ 96-well plates, and each plate served as one replicate. For sorted subsets, each replicate PCR was loaded with 200 ng genomic DNA, equivalent to about 30,000 T cell genomes. Purified libraries were quantified with a Qubit 3.0 fluorometer, sized on a Bioanalyzer 2100, and re-quantified with the KAPA Library Quantification kit. A separate single-read 150-cycle Illumina NextSeq 550 flow cell was used to sequence each immunoSEQ 96-well plate. In the authors' own workflow: Because the immunoSEQ output held only junctional sequences and lacked quality scores, the filtering could not match the filtering applied to full-length reads. To assign V/J genes and CDR3, sequences were annotated using PyIR, a Python wrapper for IgBLAST v1.9, with IMGT germline references. Reads were filtered out if the reads had weak V/J assignments (E-value above 1e-6), no CDR3, stop codons, out-of-frame junctions, or ambiguous translated residues. V3J clonotypes were defined as sequences sharing the same inferred V gene, J gene, and CDR3 amino acid sequence. Percentage overlap between repertoires was calculated by dividing the number of shared unique clonotypes by the size of the smaller repertoire. Richness of each repertoire was evaluated using RTK rarefaction, the Chao1 estimator, and Recon v2.1 estimates of unobserved clonotypes. OLGA was used to compute generation probabilities for all TCRbeta clonotypes that the gDNA method yielded from a few donors. TCRdb's version of the immuneACCESS table is confined to in-frame rearrangements and falls short of the full clone set. An unresolved V gene accounts for under half of the shortfall where checked; the remainder is of unknown origin. V and J calls and clone size follow that table, whereas D and trimming were derived from the DNA. The sample contains roughly 2.5 million clones, roughly 92% of them found a single time. In total, the top ten clones hold roughly 0.13% of the sample.

On this clone itself: Its antigen is unknown. Base qualities are not recorded, but no much larger clone differs from it by a single base.

The donors were healthy, HIV-negative adults who had no recently reported acute infections or vaccinations. Only Caucasian adults living in Nashville, Tennessee, USA were represented among the donors. CD4+ T cells were enriched by magnetic negative selection; naive cells were then positively selected on CD45RA, and the negative fraction formed the memory subset. Blood was collected by leukapheresis, and PBMCs were isolated by Ficoll-Histopaque density gradient centrifugation and then cryopreserved in liquid nitrogen vapor phase. Purity and quantity of every magnetically sorted T cell population were checked by analytical flow cytometry. From each sorted fraction, genomic DNA was isolated and quantified by UV absorbance on a Nanodrop 2000c. CDR3 length: 15 amino acids, cysteine to phenylalanine. The entry retains the CDR3 DNA only, 45 bases that are in frame from base 1. Clipping removes 10 bases from V and 3 bases from J, with 10 as the unmatched junction base count. Taken from the germline V gene (reference sequence), the CDR1 and CDR2 loops are MNHEY and SMNVEV.

This TCR was sampled from a young man in good health. Sequencing was carried out using naive CD4+ T cells sorted from blood. The cell subset or site label of this sample denotes: CD45RA+ positively selected. This sequence uses TRBV27 and TRBJ1-4; TRBD1 agrees with 8 junctional bases. The CDR3 in this case is CATQAWTGPNEKLFF. The sequenced DNA is TGTGCCACCCAGGCTTGGACAGGGCCTAATGAAAAACTGTTTTTT.